These T cell receptor beta chains were read from a single sample in a study of blood T cell repertoires in COVID-19. Some clones are missing from TCRdb's copy, which holds only in-frame ones; the method was immunoSEQ multiplex PCR. The sample holds about 88,000 clones, around nine tenths seen once. The sample was peripheral blood. The source of these receptors is a woman older than 75 with acute or convalescent COVID-19. Both conserved end residues are part of each CDR3. A D gene is named only where the DNA matches it firmly. Clone size is given for some rows only: seen once, a few or many times, or a class if the clone is expanded.

V gene,clone size,D gene,J gene,CDR3 protein,CDR3 DNA
TRBV6-6,NA,NA,TRBJ1-1,CASSYDTMNTEAFF,TGTGCCAGCAGTTATGACACCATGAACACTGAAGCTTTCTTT
TRBV4-3,NA,NA,TRBJ2-7,CASSQDTGQLLYEQYF,TGCGCCAGCAGCCAAGATACCGGACAGTTATTATACGAGCAGTACTTC
TRBV4-3,once,TRBD2,TRBJ2-3,CASSQGGRGTDTQYF,TGCGCCAGCAGCCAAGGCGGGAGAGGCACAGATACGCAGTATTTT
TRBV3-1/TRBV3-2,NA,NA,TRBJ2-2,CASSQLAGELFF,TGTGCCAGCAGCCAACTAGCCGGGGAGCTGTTTTTT
TRBV6-2/TRBV6-3,NA,TRBD1,TRBJ2-5,CASSYAGRTGGETQYF,TGTGCCAGCAGTTACGCGGGGAGGACAGGGGGAGAGACCCAGTACTTC
TRBV5-1,NA,NA,TRBJ1-1,CASSGQPNTEAFF,TGCGCCAGCAGCGGACAGCCGAACACTGAAGCTTTCTTT
TRBV27,few,TRBD1,TRBJ1-6,CASSRGQGNSPLHF,TGTGCCAGCAGTCGGGGACAGGGTAATTCACCCCTCCACTTT
TRBV23-1,NA,TRBD1,TRBJ2-7,CASSQCLRDRGLYEQYF,TGCGCCAGCAGTCAATGTCTGAGGGACAGGGGTCTGTACGAGCAGTACTTC
TRBV3-1/TRBV3-2,NA,TRBD1,TRBJ1-5,CASSPATGQNQPQHF,TGTGCCAGCAGCCCCGCGACAGGGCAGAATCAGCCCCAGCATTTT
TRBV5-5,NA,TRBD2,TRBJ2-7,CASSPGGPLEQYF,TGTGCCAGCAGCCCGGGAGGCCCTTTGGAGCAGTACTTC
TRBV7-2,few,NA,TRBJ1-5,CASSLGQGSQPQHF,TGTGCCAGCAGCTTAGGCCAGGGGAGCCAGCCCCAGCATTTT
TRBV23-1,NA,TRBD2,TRBJ2-7,CASYSRTSECYEQYF,TGCGCCAGCTATAGTCGGACTAGCGAGTGCTACGAGCAGTACTTC
TRBV29-1,NA,TRBD2,TRBJ2-7,CSASKGTSVYEQYF,TGCAGCGCCTCAAAGGGGACTAGCGTGTACGAGCAGTACTTC
TRBV28,NA,TRBD2,TRBJ2-3,CASSSSRGGSKTDTQYF,TGTGCCAGCAGTTCCTCCCGAGGCGGGAGTAAAACAGATACGCAGTATTTT
TRBV3-1/TRBV3-2,NA,TRBD2,TRBJ2-3,CASSQLGAGADTQYF,TGTGCCAGCAGCCAATTGGGAGCGGGGGCCGATACGCAGTATTTT
TRBV7-2,NA,TRBD1,TRBJ1-2,CASRRGQGMRGYTF,TGTGCCAGCAGACGGGGACAGGGAATGAGGGGCTACACCTTC
TRBV7-9,NA,TRBD1,TRBJ2-1,CASSLSPDRGRAEQFF,TGTGCCAGCAGCTTATCCCCCGACAGGGGGCGGGCTGAGCAGTTCTTC
TRBV5-3,NA,TRBD2,TRBJ2-1,CARSLNSGGPREQFF,TGTGCCAGAAGCTTGAATAGCGGGGGCCCCCGTGAGCAGTTCTTC
TRBV6-5,NA,TRBD1,TRBJ1-4,CASSSPPTGLGEKLFF,TGTGCCAGCAGTTCTCCCCCGACAGGGTTAGGAGAAAAACTGTTTTTT
TRBV6-6,once,NA,TRBJ1-1,CASSILLTENTEAFF,TGTGCCAGCAGTATTCTATTGACAGAGAACACTGAAGCTTTCTTT
TRBV6-4,NA,TRBD2,TRBJ2-6,CPSGGNNSGANVLTF,TGCCCCTCGGGGGGGAATAACTCTGGGGCCAACGTCCTGACTTTC
TRBV7-2,NA,TRBD2,TRBJ2-7,CASSLRSGTSGRAPYEQYF,TGTGCCAGCAGCTTAAGGAGCGGGACTAGCGGGAGGGCCCCCTACGAGCAGTACTTC
TRBV6-5,NA,NA,TRBJ2-2,CAVGRAGLNTGELFF,TGTGCCGTTGGGCGGGCGGGACTGAACACCGGGGAGCTGTTTTTT
TRBV2,NA,NA,TRBJ1-2,CASSLGRTNYGYTF,TGTGCCAGCAGTCTCGGACGGACAAACTATGGCTACACCTTC
TRBV7-2,NA,TRBD2,TRBJ2-3,CASSFGTRGSTDTQYF,TGTGCCAGCAGCTTCGGGACTAGGGGTAGCACAGATACGCAGTATTTT
TRBV7-2,NA,TRBD1,TRBJ1-2,CASSPTGGSYGYTF,TGTGCCAGCAGCCCCACAGGGGGGAGCTATGGCTACACCTTC
TRBV7-6,NA,TRBD1,TRBJ2-7,CASSPGQATYEQYF,TGTGCCAGCAGCCCCGGACAGGCGACGTACGAGCAGTACTTC
TRBV3-1/TRBV3-2,NA,TRBD2,TRBJ2-7,CASSLGLAGPYEQYF,TGTGCCAGCAGCCTAGGACTAGCGGGTCCCTACGAGCAGTACTTC
TRBV5-4,NA,TRBD1,TRBJ2-5,CASSQGQQETQYF,TGTGCCAGCAGCCAGGGACAGCAAGAGACCCAGTACTTC
TRBV10-3,NA,NA,TRBJ1-1,CAISEKKLEAFF,TGTGCCATCAGTGAGAAGAAGCTTGAAGCTTTCTTT
TRBV7-9,NA,NA,TRBJ1-1,CASSSDSYTEAFF,TGTGCCAGCAGTTCGGACAGTTACACTGAAGCTTTCTTT
TRBV11-2,once,NA,TRBJ1-2,CASSSWEYGYTF,TGTGCCAGCAGCTCTTGGGAGTATGGCTACACCTTC
TRBV5-6,NA,NA,TRBJ1-5,CASSFSGLDQPQHF,TGTGCCAGCAGCTTCTCTGGCCTAGATCAGCCCCAGCATTTT
TRBV30,few,NA,TRBJ2-2,CAWNQVRDTGELFF,TGTGCCTGGAATCAAGTGAGGGACACCGGGGAGCTGTTTTTT
TRBV7-9,NA,NA,TRBJ2-1,CASRLYQGPADNEQFF,TGTGCCAGCAGACTTTATCAGGGGCCGGCCGACAATGAGCAGTTCTTC
TRBV7-2,NA,TRBD1,TRBJ1-2,CASSSFTTGEVYGYTF,TGTGCCAGCAGCTCCTTTACAACAGGGGAGGTCTATGGCTACACCTTC